This TCR beta chain was sequenced during a study of Graves' ophthalmopathy and Graves' hyperthyroidism. Study context: Peripheral blood collection took place at initial diagnosis, before any treatment.

Germline CDR1 GTSNPN, CDR2 SVGIG (reference sequence). The ends were cut back, 1 base at V and 10 bases at J, with 16 bases in the middle. The CDR3 consists of 13 residues. General study results and limits: Blood samples also showed most expanded thyroid clonotypes exceeding 0.001 frequency.

Amplification of TCR beta CDR3 regions used RNA transcripts. Second-round multiplex PCR came after first-round RT-PCR with HTBI primers. TCRdb redid the calling of the multiplex PCR reads with MiXCR, one entry per CDR3 protein. This sample has hundreds of thousands of distinct CDR3 sequences, with over 20% found just once. This clonotype has at least ten counts. What it recognizes is unknown. Sequencing used peripheral blood. The gene calls are TRBV30 and TRBJ1-1; possibly TRBD1 for D (5 bases). This TCR derives from a woman under 30 with stable Graves' hyperthyroidism. Some clones in this sample may be carry-over from other donors' samples. The CDR3 region is CAWSDDSHSGAFF. The CDR3 coding sequence is TGTGCCTGGAGTGACGACAGCCACTCTGGAGCTTTCTTT.